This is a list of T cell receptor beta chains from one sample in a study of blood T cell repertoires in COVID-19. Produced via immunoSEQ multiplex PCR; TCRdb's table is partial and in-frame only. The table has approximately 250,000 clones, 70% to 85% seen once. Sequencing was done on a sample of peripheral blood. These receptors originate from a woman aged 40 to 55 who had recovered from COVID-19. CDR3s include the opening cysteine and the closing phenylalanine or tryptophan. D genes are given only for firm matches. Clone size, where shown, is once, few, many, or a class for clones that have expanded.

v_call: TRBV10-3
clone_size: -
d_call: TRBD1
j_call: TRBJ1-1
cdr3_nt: TGTGCCATAGGGACAGCCGAAGACACTGAAGCTTTCTTT
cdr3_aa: CAIGTAEDTEAFF

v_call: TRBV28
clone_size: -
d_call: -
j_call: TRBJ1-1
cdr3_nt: TGTGCCAGCACTCGAGGGAGGGACCCTGAAGCTTTCTTT
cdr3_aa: CASTRGRDPEAFF

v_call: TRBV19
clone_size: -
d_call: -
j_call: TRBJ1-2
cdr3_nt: TGTGCCAGTAGAAAGGGCGGAGGGGACTATGGCTACACCTTC
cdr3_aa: CASRKGGGDYGYTF

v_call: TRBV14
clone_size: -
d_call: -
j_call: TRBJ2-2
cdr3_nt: TGTGCCAGCAGCCAAGGCGTTCTGTCCGGGGAGCTGTTTTTT
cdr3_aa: CASSQGVLSGELFF

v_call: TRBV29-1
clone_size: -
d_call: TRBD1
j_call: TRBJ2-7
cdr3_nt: TGCAGCGTGGGACAGGGGGCTTACTACGAGCAGTACTTC
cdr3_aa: CSVGQGAYYEQYF

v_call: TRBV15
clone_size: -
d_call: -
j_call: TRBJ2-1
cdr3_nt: TGTGCCACCAGCAGAGATCCTAATTACAATGAGCAGTTCTTC
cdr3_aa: CATSRDPNYNEQFF

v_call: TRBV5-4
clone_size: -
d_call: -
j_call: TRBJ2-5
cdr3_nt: TGTGCCAGCAGCTTGGTGGGGGCAGAAGAGACCCAGTACTTC
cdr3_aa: CASSLVGAEETQYF

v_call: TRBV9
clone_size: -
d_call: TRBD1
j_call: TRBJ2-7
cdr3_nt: TGTGCCAGCAGCTTCGGGACAGGGAACTACGAGCAGTACTTC
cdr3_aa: CASSFGTGNYEQYF

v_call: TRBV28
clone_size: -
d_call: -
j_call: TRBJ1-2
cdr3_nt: TGTGCCAGCAGTCCCATCTCGGGTCCAGTTGATGGCTACACCTTC
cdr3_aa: CASSPISGPVDGYTF

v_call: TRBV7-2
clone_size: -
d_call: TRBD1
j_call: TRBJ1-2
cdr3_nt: TGTGCCAGCAGCGGACAGGGAAACTATGGCTACACCTTC
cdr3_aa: CASSGQGNYGYTF

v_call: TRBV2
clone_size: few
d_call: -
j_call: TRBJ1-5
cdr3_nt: TGTGCCAGCAGTGTACAGGGAATGGATCAGCCCCAGCATTTT
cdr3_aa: CASSVQGMDQPQHF

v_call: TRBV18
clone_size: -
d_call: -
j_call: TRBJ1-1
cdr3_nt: TGTGCCAGCTCACCAGTAGCCTCTATGAACACTGAAGCTTTCTTT
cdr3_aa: CASSPVASMNTEAFF

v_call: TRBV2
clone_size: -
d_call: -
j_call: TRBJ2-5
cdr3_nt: TGTGCCAGCAGTTACTTAGAAGTGTCGGAGACCCAGTACTTC
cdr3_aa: CASSYLEVSETQYF

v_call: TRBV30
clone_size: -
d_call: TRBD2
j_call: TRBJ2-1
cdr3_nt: TGTGCCTGGACTAGCGGGGCCTACAATGAGCAGTTCTTC
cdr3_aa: CAWTSGAYNEQFF

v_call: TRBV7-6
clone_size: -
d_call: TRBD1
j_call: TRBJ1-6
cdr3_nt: TGTGCCAGCAGCGTCCGGGGGACAGGGTCAAATCTAAACTTACCACCCCTCCACTTT
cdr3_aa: CASSVRGTGSNLNLPPLHF

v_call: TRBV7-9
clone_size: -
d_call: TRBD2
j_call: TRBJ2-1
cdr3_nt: TGTGCCAGCAGTACGGGGACTAGCGTAAACAATGAGCAGTTCTTC
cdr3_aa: CASSTGTSVNNEQFF

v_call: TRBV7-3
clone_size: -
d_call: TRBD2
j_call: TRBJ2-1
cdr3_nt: TGTGCCAGCAGCCGACTAGCGGGGGGAAATGAGCAGTTCTTC
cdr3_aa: CASSRLAGGNEQFF

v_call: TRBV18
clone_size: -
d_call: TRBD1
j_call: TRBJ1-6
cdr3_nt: TGTGCCAGCTCACCCGGACAGGGGCAGAATTCACCCCTCCACTTT
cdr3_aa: CASSPGQGQNSPLHF

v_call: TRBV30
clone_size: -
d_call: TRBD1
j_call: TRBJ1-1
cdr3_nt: TGTGCCTGGAGTGGACAGGGGGTAATTGAAGCTTTCTTT
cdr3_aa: CAWSGQGVIEAFF

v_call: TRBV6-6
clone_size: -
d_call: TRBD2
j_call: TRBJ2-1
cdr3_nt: TGTGCCAGCAGTGCAGTGCTAGCGGCCGAGCAGTTCTTC
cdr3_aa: CASSAVLAAEQFF

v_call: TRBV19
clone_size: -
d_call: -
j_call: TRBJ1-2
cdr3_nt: TGTGCCAGTAGTTCGACAGTGACGGCGTTTGGCTACACCTTC
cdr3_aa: CASSSTVTAFGYTF

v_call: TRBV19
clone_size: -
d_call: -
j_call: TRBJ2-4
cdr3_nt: TGTGCCAGTTCTGACAGTAGACTAGCCAAAAACATTCAGTACTTC
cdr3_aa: CASSDSRLAKNIQYF

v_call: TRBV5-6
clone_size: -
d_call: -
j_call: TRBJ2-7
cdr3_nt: TGTGCCAGCAGCTTTTATAGTGCTTACGAGCAGTACTTC
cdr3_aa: CASSFYSAYEQYF

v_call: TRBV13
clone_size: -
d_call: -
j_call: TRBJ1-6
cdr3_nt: TGTGCCAGCAGCTTAGGGGGGGGAAGCGATTCACCCCTCCACTTT
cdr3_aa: CASSLGGGSDSPLHF

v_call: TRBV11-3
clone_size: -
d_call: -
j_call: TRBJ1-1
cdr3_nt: TGTGCCAGCAGCCTCGGTGCTGACACTGAAGCTTTCTTT
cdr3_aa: CASSLGADTEAFF

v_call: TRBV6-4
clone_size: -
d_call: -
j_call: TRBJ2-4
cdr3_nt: TGTGCCAGCAGTGACTCCGTTGCCAAAAACATTCAGTACTTC
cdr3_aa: CASSDSVAKNIQYF

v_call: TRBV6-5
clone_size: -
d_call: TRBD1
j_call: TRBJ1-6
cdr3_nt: TGTGCCAGCAGTTACGGGACAGACAATTCACCCCTCCACTTT
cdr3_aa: CASSYGTDNSPLHF

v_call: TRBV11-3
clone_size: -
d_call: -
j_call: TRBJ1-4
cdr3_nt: TGTGCCAGCAGCCCAGGACAGTTGATATTTAATGAAAAACTGTTTTTT
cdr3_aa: CASSPGQLIFNEKLFF

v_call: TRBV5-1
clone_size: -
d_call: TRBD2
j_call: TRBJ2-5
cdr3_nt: TGCGCCAGCAGCTGGGCGGGGGGGCACCAAGAGACCCAGTACTTC
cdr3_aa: CASSWAGGHQETQYF

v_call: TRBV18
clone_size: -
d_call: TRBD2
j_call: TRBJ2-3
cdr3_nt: TGTGCCAGCTCCGAGACTAGCGGGGGGCCTAGCACAGATACGCAGTATTTT
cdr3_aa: CASSETSGGPSTDTQYF

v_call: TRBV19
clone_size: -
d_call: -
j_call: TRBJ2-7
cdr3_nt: TGTGCCAGTAGTATCCAGGGGTACTCCTACGAGCAGTACTTC
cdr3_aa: CASSIQGYSYEQYF

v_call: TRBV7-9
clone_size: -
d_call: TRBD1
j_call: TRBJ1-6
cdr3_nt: TGTGCCAGCAGCCCACGCGGGCAGGGGGTATCGGTGAATTCACCCCTCCACTTT
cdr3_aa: CASSPRGQGVSVNSPLHF

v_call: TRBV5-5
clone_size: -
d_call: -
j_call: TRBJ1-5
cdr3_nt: TGTGCCAGCAGCCTGACTGGCGATCAGCCCCAGCATTTT
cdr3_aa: CASSLTGDQPQHF

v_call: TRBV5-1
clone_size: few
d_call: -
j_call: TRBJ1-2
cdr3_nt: TGCGCCAGCAGCTGGGAACAGGGTAACTATGGCTACACCTTC
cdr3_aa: CASSWEQGNYGYTF

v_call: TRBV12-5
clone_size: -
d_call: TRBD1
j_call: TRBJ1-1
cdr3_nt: TGTGCTAGTGGAACAGGGGTCGGGAACGGGAACACTGAAGCTTTCTTT
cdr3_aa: CASGTGVGNGNTEAFF

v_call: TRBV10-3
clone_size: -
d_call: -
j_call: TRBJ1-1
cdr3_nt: TGTGCCGGCGCTGGACAGATGAACACTGAAGCTTTCTTT
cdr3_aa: CAGAGQMNTEAFF

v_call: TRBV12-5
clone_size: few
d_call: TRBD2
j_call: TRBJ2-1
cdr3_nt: TGTGCTAGTGGTACGGGACTAGCTGGTTCTTACAATGAGCAGTTCTTC
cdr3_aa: CASGTGLAGSYNEQFF

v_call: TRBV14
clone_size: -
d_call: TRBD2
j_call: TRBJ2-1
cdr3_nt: TGTGCCAGCAGCCAAGACGCCCTAGCGGGGGGCCATAATGAGCAGTTCTTC
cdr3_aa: CASSQDALAGGHNEQFF

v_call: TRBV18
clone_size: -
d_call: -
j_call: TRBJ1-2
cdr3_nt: TGTGCCAGCTATCCAACAGGGTTCGCCTATGGCTACACCTTC
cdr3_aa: CASYPTGFAYGYTF

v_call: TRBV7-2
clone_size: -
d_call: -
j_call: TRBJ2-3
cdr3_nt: TGTGCCAGCAGTCTACCCGGGAGCGCAGATACGCAGTATTTT
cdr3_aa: CASSLPGSADTQYF

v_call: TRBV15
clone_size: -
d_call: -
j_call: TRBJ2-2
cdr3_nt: TGTGCCACCAGCAGATCCAGGAAAAACACCGGGGAGCTGTTTTTT
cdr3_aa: CATSRSRKNTGELFF

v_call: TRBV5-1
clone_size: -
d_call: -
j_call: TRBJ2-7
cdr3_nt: TGCGCCAGCAGCGCCGGGGACGCGGGGTCCTACGAGCAGTACTTC
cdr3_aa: CASSAGDAGSYEQYF

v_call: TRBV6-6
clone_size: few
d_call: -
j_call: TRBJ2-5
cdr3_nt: TGTGCCAGCAGTTCGGCGGGCGAGGAGACCCAGTACTTC
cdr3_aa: CASSSAGEETQYF

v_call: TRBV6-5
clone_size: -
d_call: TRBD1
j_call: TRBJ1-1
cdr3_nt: TGTGCCAGCAGTTACGAAAGACAGGGTTTGAACACTGAAGCTTTCTTT
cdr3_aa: CASSYERQGLNTEAFF

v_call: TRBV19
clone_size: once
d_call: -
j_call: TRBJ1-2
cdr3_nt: TGTGCCAGTATTGGGAGCAGGGGTGCCAACTATGGCTACACCTTC
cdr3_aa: CASIGSRGANYGYTF

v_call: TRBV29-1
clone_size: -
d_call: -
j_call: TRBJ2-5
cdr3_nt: TGCAGCGTTGTTAAACCCGAGACAGGCCAAGAGACCCAGTACTTC
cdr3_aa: CSVVKPETGQETQYF

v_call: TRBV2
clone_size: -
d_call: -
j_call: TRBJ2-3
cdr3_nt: TGTGCCAGCAGTGTAGGCACAGATACGCAGTATTTT
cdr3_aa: CASSVGTDTQYF